The 2 T cell receptor beta chains below were found in one sample sequenced in a study of blood T cell repertoires in COVID-19. Assay used: immunoSEQ multiplex PCR; TCRdb lists only in-frame clones, some missing. This sample carries 120,000 or so clones, roughly 90% of them seen once, and the ten largest clones take 7.6%. Sequencing was carried out using peripheral blood. These receptors were obtained from a man aged 45 to 65 with acute or convalescent COVID-19.

The genes are TRBV7-9 and TRBJ1-2; the match to TRBD1 covers 8 bases. V was pared by 8 bases and J by 4 bases, with 3 bases of the junction left unmatched. This CDR3 region has 12 residues. Germline V lookup: CDR1 SEHNR, CDR2 FQNEAQ (reference sequence). In DNA, the CDR3 is TGTGCCAGCGGCGGGACAGGCTATGGCTACACCTTC. This sequence encodes CASGGTGYGYTF.

The chain uses TRBV11-2 and TRBJ1-2, with D perhaps matching TRBD1 (5 bases). CDR3 length: 12 residues. Germline V CDR1 and CDR2: SGHAT, FQNNGV. V was trimmed by 1 base and J by 14 bases, leaving 14 bases between them. The CDR3 spells CASSLAADPGTF. DNA of the CDR3: TGTGCCAGCAGCTTAGCGGCGGACCCAGGGACCTTC.